What follows are 18 T cell receptor beta chains derived from one specimen sequenced in a study of OX40 agonist ivuxolimab in advanced cancers. TCRdb keeps only in-frame clones here, not all; method: immunoSEQ multiplex PCR. The sample carries 20,000 to 30,000 clones, approximately 85% recorded once. This specimen consisted of CD4+ or CD8+ T cells sorted from blood, obtained in a trial of the OX40 agonist ivuxolimab. The receptors shown here come from an adult with an advanced solid tumor such as melanoma, head and neck, liver or kidney cancer.

This clone was recorded only once. This chain joins TRBV18 and TRBJ2-7; D gene ambiguous. V gave up 5 bases and J gave up 0 bases, with 5 bases separating them. The CDR3 contains 12 residues. Germline V gives CDR1 KGHSH, CDR2 LQKENI. CDR3: CASSISSYEQYF. The DNA of the CDR3 is TGTGCCAGCTCAATTTCCTCCTACGAGCAGTACTTC.

The chain has TRBV10-1 and TRBJ2-1; 11 bases fit TRBD2. This CDR3 region has 15 residues. Germline trimming cut 5 bases from V and 7 bases from J; bases unmatched to any gene: 7. Looked up from germline, CDR1 is WNHNN and CDR2 is SYGVQD (reference sequence). Written as DNA, the CDR3 is TGCGCCAGCAGTTTAACTAGCGGGAGTAGGAATGAGCAGTTCTTC. Amino acids: CASSLTSGSRNEQFF.

V and J are TRBV10-3 and TRBJ2-4, with D hard to call. CDR1 is ENHRY and CDR2 is SYGVKD in the germline V gene. V was trimmed by 3 bases and J by 7 bases, leaving 13 bases between them. There are 14 residues in the CDR3. The CDR3 bases are TGTGCCATCAGTGACGGTCAGGTTAGGAACATTCAGTACTTC. This gives the protein CAISDGQVRNIQYF.

CDR3: CASGFGDAAYNEQFF. The CDR3 coding sequence is TGTGCTAGTGGTTTCGGGGACGCGGCCTACAATGAGCAGTTCTTC. V is TRBV12-5 and J is TRBJ2-1; TRBD1 or TRBD2 may be the D gene (5 bases each). Germline V CDR1 and CDR2: LGHNT, FRNRAP. The V end lost 3 bases, the J end lost 2 bases, and 11 bases lay between the germline ends. The CDR3 extends over 15 amino acids.

The chain has TRBV10-3 and TRBJ2-2; 7 positions agree with TRBD2. With 7 bases clipped from V and 0 bases from J, the junction kept 8 bases outside the gene matches. Germline-derived CDR1 and CDR2 are ENHRY and SYGVKD. The CDR3 has 16 amino acids. The CDR3 region has the DNA TGTGCCATCAATACTCTAGCGGAGACGAACACCGGGGAGCTGTTTTTT. It encodes CAINTLAETNTGELFF.

In its sample, this clone was seen once. This sequence joins TRBV6-9 and TRBJ2-2; D is unresolved. Trimming cost V 4 bases and J 6 bases, with 0 bases left between them. CDR1 is MNHGY and CDR2 is SVAAGI in the germline V gene. The CDR3 extends over 10 amino acids. As DNA, the CDR3 is TGTGCCAGCAGTTCCGGGGAGCTGTTTTTT. It codes for CASSSGELFF.

J is TRBJ2-1 and V is TRBV6-1, with 9 bases lining up with TRBD1. Germline values: CDR1 MNHNS, CDR2 SASEGT. The CDR3 totals 15 residues. V shed 7 bases, J shed 3 bases, and the junction held 7 bases outside the gene matches. The CDR3: CASTRQGDYYNEQFF. The DNA for the CDR3 is TGTGCCAGCACCAGACAGGGGGATTACTACAATGAGCAGTTCTTC.

The chain uses TRBV5-1 and TRBJ2-3, with 9 bases lining up with TRBD2. V trimming: 3 bases; J trimming: 6 bases; junction bases outside the gene matches: 8. CDR3 size: 15 residues. The germline gives CDR1 SGHRS, CDR2 YFSETQ. CDR3: CASSSGLAYSDTQYF. CDR3 sequence (DNA): TGCGCCAGCAGCTCGGGACTAGCCTACTCGGATACGCAGTATTTT.

The chain couples TRBV29-1 to TRBJ2-3; D might be TRBD1 (5 bases). This CDR3 has 15 amino acids. V lost 2 bases to trimming and J lost 1 base, with 13 bases between them. Germline CDR1 and CDR2: SQVTM and ANQGSEA. CDR3 loop: CSVEHQGWGTDTQYF. DNA for the CDR3: TGCAGCGTTGAACACCAGGGTTGGGGCACAGATACGCAGTATTTT.

The CDR3 spells CASRRTSGASTGELFF. In DNA, the CDR3 is TGTGCCAGTCGGAGGACTAGCGGGGCCTCCACCGGGGAGCTGTTTTTT. V is TRBV19 and J is TRBJ2-2; 12 bases line up with TRBD2. CDR1 and CDR2 from the germline V gene are LNHDA and SQIVND (reference sequence). The V gene end was trimmed by 8 bases and the J gene end by 4 bases; junction bases not matched to a gene: 8. This CDR3 spans 16 amino acids.

The chain is built from TRBV11-3 and TRBJ1-6; D remains ambiguous. CDR1 is SGHNT and CDR2 is YENEEA in the germline V gene. Trimming shortened V by 4 bases and J by 5 bases, and 9 bases separated the two germline ends. The CDR3 totals 14 residues. The CDR3, as DNA: TGTGCCAGCAGCTCCGGAACTGATAATTCACCCCTCCACTTT. Its protein is CASSSGTDNSPLHF.

The chain couples TRBV28 to TRBJ1-1; the D is unclear. In germline, CDR1 is MDHEN, CDR2 SYDVKM. The CDR3 length is 14 residues. Trimming stripped 4 bases from V and 4 bases from J, with 13 bases between. The CDR3 loop reads CASSSPGSFTEAFF. CDR3 in DNA: TGTGCCAGCAGTTCCCCGGGGAGTTTCACTGAAGCTTTCTTT.

The rearrangement joins TRBV30 to TRBJ2-2; no firm D call. This CDR3 spans 15 amino acids. Germline V gives CDR1 GTSNPN, CDR2 SVGIG (reference sequence). The V and J ends lost 1 base and 3 bases respectively, with 12 bases between them. The CDR3 loop reads CAWSAVSGYTGELFF. For the CDR3, the DNA is TGTGCCTGGAGTGCAGTTAGTGGGTACACCGGGGAGCTGTTTTTT.

The CDR3 bases are TGTGCCTGGAGTGTACGAACACGAGGCTATAATTCACCCCTCCACTTT. It translates to CAWSVRTRGYNSPLHF. This chain links TRBV30 with TRBJ1-6; D is uncertain. V was cut by 0 bases and J by 3 bases, with 12 bases left in between. The germline V gene has CDR1 GTSNPN and CDR2 SVGIG (reference sequence). This CDR3 region has 16 residues.

The genes are TRBV5-8 and TRBJ1-2; tentative D call: TRBD1 (5 bases). Deletions cut 4 bases from V and 4 bases from J, with 11 bases between. The CDR3 consists of 13 residues. CDR1 and CDR2 (germline): SGHTS, YDEGEE. The DNA for the CDR3 is TGTGCCAGCAGCCCGGGACTGGGCTATGGCTACACCTTC. Translated: CASSPGLGYGYTF.

The gene calls are TRBV10-3 and TRBJ2-2; 8 bases are shared with TRBD1. This CDR3 contains 17 residues. Trimming cost V 2 bases and J 0 bases; bases outside gene matches: 5. The germline V gene has CDR1 ENHRY and CDR2 SYGVKD. The CDR3 region has the DNA TGTGCCATCAGTGAGCTACAGGGGGGAGCGAACACCGGGGAGCTGTTTTTT. Its protein is CAISELQGGANTGELFF.

This clone has a single count. The J gene is TRBJ1-1, the V gene TRBV9; no reliable D call. The V and J ends lost 0 bases and 3 bases respectively, with 3 bases between them. Germline CDR1 and CDR2: SGDLS and YYNGEE. The CDR3 spans 12 residues. CDR3 nucleotide sequence: TGTGCCAGCAGCGTAGTGGACACTGAAGCTTTCTTT. This translates into CASSVVDTEAFF.

This clone was seen a few times. The rearrangement joins TRBV9 to TRBJ1-4; 7 nucleotides agree with TRBD1. The V and J ends lost 7 bases and 1 base, in that order; junction bases with no gene match: 7. There are 15 residues in the CDR3. Germline lookup yields CDR1 SGDLS and CDR2 YYNGEE. This CDR3 is CASPYRGRTNEKLFF. CDR3 in DNA: TGTGCCAGCCCGTACAGGGGCCGAACTAATGAAAAACTGTTTTTT.